This T cell receptor beta chain was identified during a study of Tregs in tolerant kidney transplant recipients. Whole-study findings and limits: Findings come from small patient numbers and require larger validation. The most relevant donor-specific Treg TCRbeta repertoire apparently came from expansion with activated donor B cells. Biological reproducibility was not directly addressed in this study.

Data came from immunoSEQ multiplex PCR; TCRdb stores just in-frame clones and leaves some out. In the table there are 75,000 to 95,000 clones, just over 90% of which are singletons. Germline CDR1 MGHRA, CDR2 YSYEKL. V was pared by 4 bases and J by 4 bases, with 7 bases between. CDR3 length: 13 residues. Concerning this clone: Its matching antigen is unknown.

Unstimulated Tregs (CD4+CD25+CD127-) and CD4+CD25- non-Tregs were sorted from PBMCs. The TCR comes from a human donor in good health. V usage is TRBV4-1 and J usage is TRBJ2-2, with D tentatively TRBD1 (5 bases). The sequenced sample consisted of CD8+ T cells from blood. The CDR3 reads CASSPRATGELFF. DNA for the CDR3: TGCGCCAGCAGCCCCAGGGCCACCGGGGAGCTGTTTTTT.